This is a list of T cell receptor beta chains from one sample in a study of tumor-infiltrating lymphocytes in primary liver carcinoma. TCRdb itself ran the multiplex PCR reads through MiXCR, one entry per CDR3 protein. The sample has about 200,000 distinct CDR3 sequences, about two thirds seen once. The source material was peripheral blood. These receptors came from a woman aged 60-75 years with primary liver carcinoma and hepatitis B virus infection. CDR3s include the opening cysteine and the closing phenylalanine or tryptophan. The D gene is left open where the match is weak. Where a row states a size, it is once, few, many or the class of an expanded clone; other rows omit it.

TRBJ2-2,-,TRBV12-3/TRBV12-4,many,CASSSTNTGELFF,TGTGCCAGCAGTTCGACTAACACCGGGGAGCTGTTTTTT
TRBJ2-5,-,TRBV6-1,many,CASSGYSQETQYF,TGTGCCAGCAGCGGTTACAGTCAAGAGACCCAGTACTTC
TRBJ2-3,TRBD2,TRBV7-8,-,CASTFGGTTYTDTQYF,TGTGCCAGCACCTTTGGTGGGACTACCTACACAGATACGCAGTATTTT
TRBJ1-3,-,TRBV4-1,-,CASSQGDWASGNTIYF,TGCGCCAGCAGCCAAGGGGACTGGGCCTCTGGAAACACCATATATTTT
TRBJ1-5,-,TRBV12-5,-,CARGLEMGQPQHF,TGTGCTAGGGGCCTAGAGATGGGGCAGCCCCAGCATTTT
TRBJ1-2,TRBD1,TRBV28,many,CASSSGGVGYTF,TGTGCCAGCAGTTCAGGGGGTGTTGGCTACACCTTC
TRBJ2-1,TRBD2,TRBV30,-,CAWSGTSGHSYDEQFF,TGTGCCTGGAGTGGGACTAGCGGACACTCCTACGATGAGCAGTTCTTC
TRBJ2-6,-,TRBV6-1,-,CASSASGANVLTF,TGTGCCAGCAGCGCCTCTGGGGCCAACGTCCTGACTTTC
TRBJ1-1,TRBD1,TRBV12-3/TRBV12-4,few,CASSHNRGTEAFF,TGTGCCAGCAGCCATAACAGGGGGACTGAAGCTTTCTTT
TRBJ2-7,-,TRBV11-2,-,CASSTPSGGTHEQYF,TGTGCCAGCAGCACCCCGAGTGGCGGGACCCACGAGCAGTACTTC
TRBJ2-2,-,TRBV11-3,many,CASSPPKGELFF,TGTGCCAGCAGCCCCCCGAAGGGGGAGCTGTTTTTT
TRBJ2-7,-,TRBV6-5,-,CASGRLIAGGSYGQYF,TGTGCCAGCGGAAGACTCATAGCAGGTGGCTCCTACGGGCAGTACTTC
TRBJ1-3,TRBD1,TRBV29-1,many,CSVGTGGSSYSGNTIYF,TGCAGCGTTGGGACAGGGGGCTCCTCTTACTCTGGAAACACCATATATTTT
TRBJ1-1,-,TRBV5-5,few,CASSSGDTGISYTEAFF,TGTGCCAGCAGCTCCGGGGACACAGGGATTTCTTACACTGAAGCTTTCTTT
TRBJ2-1,TRBD1,TRBV4-1,medium-sized,CASSHTGGGNEQFF,TGCGCCAGCAGCCATACAGGGGGCGGGAATGAGCAGTTCTTC
TRBJ2-3,-,TRBV28,once,CASSFTGNIVNQPQYF,TGTGCCAGCAGTTTTACCGGGAATATCGTCAATCAGCCCCAGTATTTT
TRBJ2-7,-,TRBV11-2,-,CVSSPIQHSYEQYF,TGTGTCAGCAGTCCTATCCAGCACTCCTACGAGCAGTATTTC
TRBJ2-4,-,TRBV28,many,CASSLYQGGKNIQYF,TGTGCCAGCAGTTTATATCAGGGCGGCAAAAACATTCAGTACTTC
TRBJ2-7,-,TRBV11-3,-,CASSLTVGRYERYF,TGTGCCAGCAGCTTAACAGTGGGCCGCTACGAGCGGTACTTC
TRBJ2-1,-,TRBV20-1,-,CSASPSTGNLNEQFF,TGCAGTGCTTCCCCCTCGACAGGAAATCTGAATGAGCAGTTCTTC
TRBJ2-5,-,TRBV11-1,many,CASSLGVGETQYF,TGTGCCAGCAGCTTAGGGGTTGGGGAGACCCAGTACTTC
TRBJ2-1,TRBD2,TRBV19,-,CASMGTSGSYNEQFF,TGTGCCAGTATGGGGACTAGCGGCTCCTACAATGAGCAGTTCTTC
TRBJ2-3,TRBD2,TRBV11-1,-,CASSLGLAGTLTTDTQYF,TGTGCCAGCAGCTTAGGACTAGCGGGAACTCTAACTACAGATACGCAGTATTTT
TRBJ2-3,TRBD2,TRBV6-2/TRBV6-3,many,CASSYPSGRPGDTQYF,TGTGCCAGCAGTTACCCTAGCGGGAGGCCCGGAGATACGCAGTATTTT
TRBJ2-4,-,TRBV5-6,many,CASSLGQGKNIQYF,TGTGCCAGCAGCTTGGGCCAGGGGAAAAACATTCAGTACTTC
TRBJ1-1,TRBD1,TRBV11-2,once,CASSPWTGGNTEVFF,TGTGCCAGCAGCCCTTGGACAGGAGGGAACACTGAAGTTTTCTTT
TRBJ2-3,TRBD2,TRBV6-2/TRBV6-3,many,CASSYRRTSGSTDTQYF,TGTGCCAGCAGTTACCGCAGGACTAGCGGGAGCACAGATACGCAGTATTTT
TRBJ1-1,TRBD1,TRBV18,many,CASSPSSGDSRSAFF,TGTGCCAGCTCACCCTCCTCCGGGGACAGTCGATCAGCTTTCTTT
TRBJ2-3,TRBD2,TRBV6-5,few,CASTKTLAEALVDTQYF,TGTGCCAGCACCAAAACTCTAGCGGAGGCCCTAGTGGATACGCAGTATTTT
TRBJ2-7,-,TRBV7-9,-,CTSSASGFYEQYF,TGTACCAGCAGCGCCAGCGGGTTCTACGAGCAGTACTTC
TRBJ1-1,-,TRBV29-1,-,CSVVTDAIAFF,TGTAGCGTAGTCACCGATGCTATCGCTTTCTTT
TRBJ2-5,-,TRBV7-9,-,CASSWGPRTRYF,TGTGCCAGCAGCTGGGGGCCTCGGACCCGGTACTTC
TRBJ2-7,-,TRBV5-8,-,CVSSLAGGTTYEQYF,TGTGTCAGCAGCTTGGCCGGGGGAACCACCTACGAGCAGTACTTC
TRBJ2-3,-,TRBV5-3,medium-sized,CARSLATEEILTDTQYF,TGTGCCAGAAGCTTGGCTACCGAAGAAATTCTTACAGATACGCAGTATTTT
TRBJ1-1,-,TRBV14,-,CASSQGRTRATLGAFF,TGTGCCAGCAGCCAAGGTCGCACCAGGGCCACCCTCGGAGCTTTCTTT
TRBJ1-2,-,TRBV6-6,-,CASTLDSYSNYGYAF,TGTGCCAGCACCCTTGACAGTTACTCTAACTATGGCTACGCCTTC
TRBJ1-2,-,TRBV7-8,few,CASSPTGEAGGYTF,TGTGCCAGCAGCCCGACGGGGGAGGCGGGTGGCTACACCTTC
TRBJ1-2,-,TRBV18,-,CASSPNSAGYGYTF,TGTGCCAGCTCACCAAACTCAGCAGGATATGGCTACACCTTC
TRBJ1-2,TRBD1,TRBV11-2,medium-sized,CASSMTGGYGYTF,TGTGCCAGCAGCATGACAGGGGGGTATGGCTACACCTTC
TRBJ1-4,TRBD1,TRBV29-1,-,CSVSGGDGRLFF,TGCAGCGTCTCAGGGGGCGATGGAAGACTGTTTTTT
TRBJ2-7,-,TRBV6-5,-,CTSSTRSSEQYF,TGTACCAGCAGTACTAGGTCCAGCGAGCAGTACTTC
TRBJ1-2,TRBD1,TRBV6-1,many,CASTPDRVYGYTF,TGTGCCAGCACCCCGGACAGGGTGTATGGCTACACCTTC
TRBJ2-4,TRBD1,TRBV19,-,CASSIRDRGGAAKNIQYF,TGTGCCAGTAGTATCCGGGACAGGGGAGGAGCGGCCAAAAACATTCAGTACTTC
TRBJ2-5,-,TRBV11-2,-,CASSPQGRGSETQYF,TGTGCCAGCAGCCCGCAGGGGCGGGGGAGTGAGACCCAGTACTTC
TRBJ2-5,-,TRBV7-9,-,CASSSSFVASQENQYF,TGTGCCAGCAGCTCCTCTTTCGTAGCGAGCCAAGAGAACCAGTACTTC
TRBJ2-1,TRBD1,TRBV11-3,-,CASSPGGSLNEQFF,TGTGCCAGCAGCCCAGGGGGCTCCCTCAATGAGCAGTTCTTC
TRBJ2-4,-,TRBV11-3,-,CTSSYRVAKNIQYF,TGTACCAGCAGCTATCGAGTAGCCAAAAACATTCAGTACTTC
TRBJ2-1,-,TRBV11-3,-,CASSLGQGGKAGYNKQFF,TGTGCCAGCAGCTTAGGCCAAGGCGGGAAGGCCGGCTACAATAAGCAGTTCTTC
TRBJ2-7,-,TRBV13,-,CTSSPTLGEFRYEQYF,TGTACCAGCAGCCCTACCCTCGGGGAATTCCGCTACGAGCAGTACTTC
TRBJ2-6,-,TRBV4-2,-,CTSSPSSSGANLLTF,TGTACCAGCAGCCCTAGCTCCTCTGGGGCCAACCTCCTGACTTTC
TRBJ2-7,-,TRBV12-3/TRBV12-4,-,CASSSMRAGEAYEQYF,TGTGCCAGCAGCTCCATGAGGGCAGGAGAAGCCTACGAGCAGTACTTC
TRBJ2-7,TRBD2,TRBV4-1,-,CASSQDLGGSSYEQYF,TGCGCCAGCAGCCAAGATCTGGGGGGGTCCTCCTACGAGCAGTACTTC
TRBJ1-1,-,TRBV11-1,-,CASSLSRWMKTEAFF,TGTGCCAGCAGCTTATCCCGATGGATGAAGACTGAAGCTTTCTTT
TRBJ2-1,-,TRBV28,-,CATTWARHIGEQFF,TGTGCCACCACGTGGGCCCGACATATCGGTGAGCAGTTCTTC
TRBJ1-2,TRBD1,TRBV4-1,-,CASSQVTGRTWPNYGYTF,TGCGCCAGCAGCCAGGTGACAGGGAGGACTTGGCCAAACTATGGCTACACTTTC